Following are 9 T cell receptor beta chains from one sample sequenced in a study of tumor-infiltrating lymphocytes in primary liver carcinoma. From unsorted bulk tissue weighing about 20-32 mg, DNA and RNA were co-extracted. The researchers produced TCR beta cDNA from roughly 550 ng total RNA with a constant-region primer. ARM-PCR, slightly modified, supplied the TCR beta libraries through three nested multiplex PCR rounds. Two initial PCR rounds of about 11 cycles each paired TRBV1-TRBV30 forward primers with a C-beta reverse primer. TCRdb passed the multiplex PCR reads through MiXCR, listing each CDR3 protein once. Of 100,000 or so distinct CDR3 sequences listed, over 55% are singletons. Sequenced input: liver tumor tissue from sampling region 5. The subset here: tumor region T5, tumor centre. The origin of the receptors is a woman aged 60-70 years with primary liver carcinoma and hepatitis B virus infection.

On this clonotype: Lacking the conserved final phenylalanine or tryptophan, this CDR3 likely reflects a read error. This chain joins TRBV11-2 and TRBJ2-1, with D unclear. The CDR3 sequence is 17 residues long. From germline, CDR1 is SGHAT and CDR2 FQNNGV. The CDR3 reads CASCLNAAPLSYNEQFL. The CDR3 nucleotides read TGTGCCAGCTGCTTGAATGCCGCACCACTCTCCTACAATGAGCAGTTCCTT.

The chain uses TRBV30 and TRBJ2-3; 9 nucleotides align to TRBD2. The J segment lost 4 bases and the V segment lost 3 bases, leaving 8 bases of the junction unmatched. Per germline, CDR1 GTSNPN and CDR2 SVGIG (reference sequence). The CDR3 contains 15 residues. In nucleotides, the CDR3 is TGTGCCTGGAGCGTGTGTAGCGGGAGATCAGATACGCAGTATTTT. Residues: CAWSVCSGRSDTQYF.

In the case of this clonotype: A much larger clone differs from this one at a single base, so this may be a read error. This chain links TRBV6-1 with TRBJ1-1, with D perhaps matching TRBD1 (6 bases). The CDR3 contains 15 residues. Per the germline V gene, CDR1 is MNHNS and CDR2 is SASEGT. The CDR3 DNA reads as TGTGCCAGCAGAGAAGGCGGGGGGCCGGGCACTGAAGCTTTCTTT. Its translation: CASREGGGPGTEAFF.

This clonotype appeared many times. J is TRBJ1-1 and V is TRBV29-1; 8 bases line up with TRBD1. This CDR3 spans 17 amino acids. The germline V gene has CDR1 SQVTM and CDR2 ANQGSEA. J lost 3 bases, V lost 7 bases, and 19 bases had no gene match. The CDR3, as DNA: TGCAGCGGGAGGGGCGCAACAGGGGGAATTTTGCACACTGAAGCTTTCTTT. It encodes CSGRGATGGILHTEAFF.

This sequence joins TRBV11-3 and TRBJ1-1; possibly TRBD1 for D (5 bases). Trimming cost V 5 bases and J 3 bases, with 7 bases left between them. Germline V gives CDR1 SGHNT, CDR2 YENEEA. The CDR3 covers 12 residues. CDR3 nucleotides: TGTGCCAGCAGCATACAGGACACTGAAGCTTTCTTT. It codes for CASSIQDTEAFF. Full variable domain (rest looked up from reference TRBV11-3 and TRBJ1-1): EAGVVQSPRYKIIEKKQPVAFWCNPISGHNTLYWYLQNLGQGPELLIRYENEEAVDDSQLPKDRFSAERLKGVDSTLKIQPAELGDSAVYLCASSIQDTEAFFGQGTRLTVV.

Turning to this clonotype: The junction and the germline gene differ at one end; a read error may be behind it. The rearrangement uses TRBV4-1 and TRBJ2-3; TRBD1 might be the D (6 bases). The CDR3 runs to 15 residues. CDR1 and CDR2 from the germline V gene are MGHRA and YSYEKL. The CDR3 nucleotides read TGCACCAGCAGCCAAGGTGGGGTTTGGACAGATACTCAGTATTTT. Translation gives CTSSQGGVWTDTQYF.

Turning to this clonotype: With a much larger clone just one base away, this may be a read error. The chain recombines TRBV6-4 with TRBJ2-3; D assignment may be TRBD1 or TRBD2 (5 bases each). Trimming stripped 0 bases from V and 2 bases from J, with 9 bases between. This CDR3 contains 15 residues. CDR1 MRHNA and CDR2 SNTAGT come from the germline V gene. DNA of the CDR3: TGTGCCAGCAGTGACTCGATGGGGGACACAGATACGCAGTATTTT. It codes for CASSDSMGDTDTQYF.

This clonotype appeared many times. V usage is TRBV5-1 and J usage is TRBJ1-1; perhaps TRBD1 as D (5 bases). Germline V lookup: CDR1 SGHRS, CDR2 YFSETQ. Between the trimmed V and J ends, which lost 3 bases and 11 bases, there was a span of 17 bases. This CDR3 is 13 amino acids long. The CDR3 region has the DNA TGCGCCAGCAGCTCTAGGCAGGGTGTCAGGGCTTTCTTT. It specifies CASSSRQGVRAFF.

This clonotype is judged medium-sized (0.01 to 0.1%). The V gene is TRBV11-3, the J gene TRBJ1-1; D not resolved. The CDR3 is made up of 15 amino acids. Germline loops: CDR1 SGHNT, CDR2 YENEEA. Trimming stripped 0 bases from V and 0 bases from J, with 8 bases between. The DNA for the CDR3 is TGTGCCAGCAGCTTAGATGGGAGGATGAACACTGAAGCTTTCTTT. It yields the protein CASSLDGRMNTEAFF.